This TCR beta chain derives from a study of cytomegalovirus exposure and HLA in healthy donors. Overall study findings and caveats: HLA restriction was apparent for most CMV-associated TCR beta chains in a later analysis. An analysis done earlier found most TCR beta V segments productive about 90% or about 30% of the time.

The V gene lost 6 bases and the J gene lost 5 bases, with 13 bases spanning the gap. This CDR3 contains 13 residues. Germline V gives CDR1 MNHEY, CDR2 SVGAGI. With respect to this clone: Its antigen is still unknown.

13 Jbeta primers and 60 Vbeta primers were used for the PCR. Data came from immunoSEQ multiplex PCR; TCRdb stores just in-frame clones and leaves some out. This table holds 170,000 or so clones, less than 90% found once. The specimen was PBMCs. The clonotype was recovered from a man aged 50-59 years in good health and CMV-seronegative. This sequence joins TRBV6-5 and TRBJ1-2; tentatively, D is TRBD1 (6 bases). CDR3 sequence (DNA): TGTGCCAGCAGCCGAGGACAGATATATGGCTACACCTTC. Its protein is CASSRGQIYGYTF.